Following are 11 T cell receptor beta chains from one sample sequenced in a study of blood T cell repertoires in COVID-19. Sequencing used immunoSEQ multiplex PCR; TCRdb keeps in-frame clones, though not all of them. This sample has more than 45,000 clones, with 85% to 90% found just once. Sequenced input: peripheral blood. The receptors were gathered from a man aged 55 to 70 with acute or convalescent COVID-19.

This clone was picked up a small number of times. The chain has TRBV3-1 (or the pseudogene TRBV3-2) and TRBJ2-7; D possibly corresponds to TRBD1 (5 bases). This CDR3 is 16 amino acids long. The germline V and J ends were trimmed by 0 bases and 7 bases, with 19 bases remaining between them. From germline, CDR1 is LGHDT and CDR2 YNNKEL (reference sequence). The CDR3 region is CASSQEVVGALREQYF. CDR3 nucleotides: TGTGCCAGCAGCCAAGAGGTAGTAGGGGCGCTCCGTGAGCAGTACTTC.

V and J are TRBV19 and TRBJ1-6; unclear D gene. The germline gives CDR1 LNHDA, CDR2 SQIVND (reference sequence). V lost 6 bases to trimming and J lost 6 bases, with 12 bases between them. The CDR3 is made up of 14 amino acids. The CDR3 reads CASREERINSPLHF. As DNA, the CDR3 is TGTGCCAGTAGAGAGGAGAGAATTAATTCACCCCTCCACTTT. The variable domain in full, with the rest retrieved from reference TRBV19 and TRBJ1-6, is DGGITQSPKYLFRKEGQNVTLSCEQNLNHDAMYWYRQDPGQGLRLIYYSQIVNDFQKGDIAEGYSVSREKKESFPLTVTSAQKNPTAFYLCASREERINSPLHFGNGTRLTVT.

The V gene is TRBV28, the J gene TRBJ2-1; TRBD2 might be the D (5 bases). The CDR3 consists of 15 residues. Deletions cut 8 bases from V and 2 bases from J, with 16 bases between. The germline CDR1 and CDR2 sequences are MDHEN and SYDVKM. The CDR3 DNA reads TGTGCCAGCGGGCGTGAGGGTAGCGCCTACAATGAGCAGTTCTTC. This codes for CASGREGSAYNEQFF.

The V gene is TRBV5-1, the J gene TRBJ2-2; the D gene is possibly TRBD2 (7 bases). V was trimmed by 4 bases and J by 5 bases, leaving 15 bases between them. The CDR3 consists of 15 residues. Germline V gives CDR1 SGHRS, CDR2 YFSETQ. The CDR3 loop is CASSRRGAVTGELFF. DNA for the CDR3: TGCGCCAGCAGCCGCCGGGGGGCGGTTACCGGGGAGCTGTTTTTT.

The J gene is TRBJ2-7, the V gene TRBV5-1; weak D call: TRBD1 (6 bases). CDR1 SGHRS and CDR2 YFSETQ come from the germline V gene. V was clipped by 5 bases and J by 5 bases, with 20 bases between them. The CDR3 loop spans 15 amino acids. CDR3 loop: CASRSTGLPINEQYF. The CDR3 coding sequence is TGCGCCAGCAGATCAACAGGGCTCCCCATTAACGAGCAGTACTTC. The full variable domain, with the rest looked up from reference TRBV5-1 and TRBJ2-7, is KAGVTQTPRYLIKTRGQQVTLSCSPISGHRSVSWYQQTPGQGLQFLFEYFSETQRNKGNFPGRFSGRQFSNSRSEMNVSTLELGDSALYLCASRSTGLPINEQYFGPGTRLTVT.

The CDR3: CASSAGGKGFF. In DNA form, the CDR3 reads TGTGCCAGCAGCGCAGGGGGGAAGGGTTTCTTT. The chain uses TRBV6-5 and TRBJ1-1; 7 nucleotides align to TRBD1. Germline values: CDR1 MNHEY, CDR2 SVGAGI. The length of the CDR3 is 11 residues. The trim removed 6 bases at V and 13 bases at J, leaving 8 bases unmatched.

This chain connects TRBV20-1 to TRBJ1-1, with D hard to call. V was shortened by 3 bases and J by 7 bases, with 9 bases between the two germline ends. The length of the CDR3 is 11 residues. CDR1 and CDR2 (germline): DFQATT, SNEGSKA (reference sequence). CDR3 protein: CSASREGEAFF. The CDR3 DNA reads TGCAGTGCTAGTCGTGAGGGTGAAGCTTTCTTT.

The chain joins TRBV5-1 to TRBJ1-1; D is possibly TRBD1 (5 bases). The germline V gene has CDR1 SGHRS and CDR2 YFSETQ. The ends were cut back, 0 bases at V and 8 bases at J, with 11 bases in the middle. The CDR3 sequence is 13 residues long. The CDR3 DNA reads TGCGCCAGCAGCTTGGACAACAGGCGGGAAGCTTTCTTT. Translated: CASSLDNRREAFF.

The CDR3 DNA sequence: TGTGCCATCAGTGGGGGGACAGGCGATAATGAAAAACTGTTTTTT. It specifies CAISGGTGDNEKLFF. V usage is TRBV10-3 and J usage is TRBJ1-4; 8 nucleotides align to TRBD1. From germline, CDR1 is ENHRY and CDR2 SYGVKD. The CDR3 is 15 amino acids. Germline trimming cut 4 bases from V and 4 bases from J; bases unmatched to any gene: 5.

V is TRBV3-1 (or the pseudogene TRBV3-2) and J is TRBJ2-1; 8 bases agree with TRBD2. V was pared by 2 bases and J by 9 bases, with 15 bases of the junction left unmatched. Looked up from germline, CDR1 is LGHDT and CDR2 is YNNKEL (reference sequence). The CDR3 spans 17 residues. The CDR3 sequence is CASSQLGSVAGMGEQFF. The CDR3 DNA follows: TGTGCCAGCAGCCAACTCGGGTCGGTAGCGGGAATGGGTGAGCAGTTCTTC.

The chain joins TRBV3-1 (or the pseudogene TRBV3-2) to TRBJ2-3, with 9 bases matching TRBD1. The V gene end was trimmed by 7 bases and the J gene end by 4 bases; junction bases not matched to a gene: 9. In germline, CDR1 is LGHDT, CDR2 YNNKEL (reference sequence). The CDR3 has 15 residues. The chain's CDR3 is CASNWGQGGADTQYF. The CDR3 region has the DNA TGTGCCAGCAATTGGGGACAGGGTGGGGCAGATACGCAGTATTTT.